One and the same sample provided the 20 T cell receptor beta chains below, sequenced in a study of shared clonotypes between healthy human individuals. Method: immunoSEQ multiplex PCR; TCRdb's copy keeps in-frame clones and lacks some. The data contain about 1,500,000 clones, roughly 96% of them singletons. Sequenced: naive CD4+ T cells sorted from blood. Subset of the sample: CD45RA+ positively selected. Receptors originate from a man aged 25-45 years in good health.

The chain employs TRBV5-1 and TRBJ2-7; 8 positions agree with TRBD2. Per germline, CDR1 SGHRS and CDR2 YFSETQ. Germline trimming cut 4 bases from V and 2 bases from J; bases unmatched to any gene: 8. The CDR3 is made up of 15 amino acids. CDR3 amino acids: CASSPGGAPTYEQYF. The CDR3 DNA reads as TGCGCCAGCAGCCCGGGGGGGGCACCCACCTACGAGCAGTACTTC.

The chain uses TRBV30 and TRBJ2-1, with 12 bases matching TRBD2. The trim removed 6 bases at V and 8 bases at J, leaving 8 bases unmatched. The CDR3 is 14 amino acids. In germline, CDR1 is GTSNPN, CDR2 SVGIG (reference sequence). In nucleotides, the CDR3 is TGTGCCTGTACGCGACTAGCGGGAGCCTATGAGCAGTTCTTC. Amino acid sequence: CACTRLAGAYEQFF.

The rearrangement joins TRBV14 to TRBJ2-3, with 12 bases lining up with TRBD2. V shed 4 bases and J 3 bases; nucleotides not matched to a gene: 8. The CDR3 spans 17 residues. Germline CDR1 SGHDN, CDR2 FVKESK. The CDR3 spells CASSRETSGRGTDTQYF. For the CDR3, the DNA is TGTGCCAGCAGCCGAGAGACTAGCGGGAGAGGGACAGATACGCAGTATTTT.

This sequence joins TRBV18 and TRBJ2-3; possibly TRBD2 for D (5 bases). CDR1 is KGHSH, CDR2 LQKENI, per germline. The V gene lost 4 bases and the J gene lost 4 bases, with 9 bases spanning the gap. This CDR3 has 13 residues. As DNA, the CDR3 is TGTGCCAGCTCACAGGAGGCCGCAGATACGCAGTATTTT. Translated: CASSQEAADTQYF. Looking up the rest from reference TRBV18 and TRBJ2-3 gives the full variable domain: NAGVMQNPRHLVRRRGQEARLRCSPMKGHSHVYWYRQLPEEGLKFMVYLQKENIIDESGMPKERFSAEFPKEGPSILRIQQVVRGDSAAYFCASSQEAADTQYFGPGTRLTVL.

The V and J genes are TRBV5-4 and TRBJ2-4, with D perhaps TRBD1 (6 bases). Germline values: CDR1 SGHNT, CDR2 YYREEE (reference sequence). V was cut by 0 bases and J by 6 bases, with 10 bases left in between. The length of the CDR3 is 14 residues. The CDR3 DNA is TGTGCCAGCAGCTTGGTAGGCAGGGGAAACATTCAGTACTTC. Protein: CASSLVGRGNIQYF.

The CDR3 is CASSPLAGDTGELFF. For the CDR3, the DNA is TGTGCCAGCAGCCCACTAGCGGGAGACACCGGGGAGCTGTTTTTT. The chain combines TRBV6-6 with TRBJ2-2, with 11 bases fitting TRBD2. CDR1 is MNHNY, CDR2 SVGAGI, per germline (reference sequence). The V and J ends lost 6 bases and 3 bases, in that order; junction bases with no gene match: 3. The CDR3 covers 15 residues.

The rearrangement uses TRBV18 and TRBJ2-7; D not resolved. Germline CDR1 is KGHSH and CDR2 is LQKENI. The CDR3 runs to 13 residues. Trimming pared 3 bases from V and 0 bases from J, leaving 6 bases between. The CDR3 sequence: CASSPANSYEQYF. The CDR3, as DNA: TGTGCCAGCTCACCCGCTAACTCCTACGAGCAGTACTTC.

The chain uses TRBV6-5 and TRBJ1-5; TRBD1 matches 7 bases. The V gene's germline CDR1 is MNHEY and CDR2 SVGAGI. The CDR3 has 14 residues. Losses at the gene ends were 5 bases for V and 3 bases for J; bases not matched to a gene: 4. Here the CDR3 reads CASSTGQLNQPQHF. CDR3 DNA sequence: TGTGCCAGCAGTACGGGACAGCTCAATCAGCCCCAGCATTTT.

V gene TRBV13 combines with J gene TRBJ2-1; TRBD2 aligns across 9 bases. V lost 5 bases and J lost 5; bases outside the gene matches: 10. Germline CDR1 reads PRHDT; CDR2 reads FYEKMQ (reference sequence). CDR3 size: 16 residues. CDR3 region: CASSPTGLAGNNEQFF. DNA for the CDR3: TGTGCCAGCAGCCCGACGGGGCTAGCGGGGAACAATGAGCAGTTCTTC.

This chain connects TRBV7-9 to TRBJ2-5; D is undetermined. The V end lost 5 bases, the J end lost 1 base, and 11 bases lay between the germline ends. The CDR3 consists of 14 residues. Germline V gene data show CDR1 as SEHNR and CDR2 as FQNEAQ (reference sequence). The chain's CDR3 is CASSLDRPQETQYF. CDR3 DNA sequence: TGTGCCAGCAGCCTCGACCGTCCCCAAGAGACCCAGTACTTC.

The gene calls are TRBV27 and TRBJ2-2, with D possibly TRBD2 on 5 matching bases. V was shortened by 6 bases and J by 6 bases, with 14 bases between the two germline ends. The CDR3 runs 14 residues. The germline CDR1 and CDR2 sequences are MNHEY and SMNVEV (reference sequence). The CDR3 loop reads CASSWVTGSGELFF. The CDR3 DNA is TGTGCCAGCAGCTGGGTCACGGGGTCCGGGGAGCTGTTTTTT.

The chain couples TRBV5-1 to TRBJ2-2; 8 nucleotides line up with TRBD2. The CDR3 sequence is 16 residues long. Trimming at V came to 2 bases and at J to 2 bases, leaving 5 bases not matched to a gene. The germline V gene has CDR1 SGHRS and CDR2 YFSETQ. CDR3: CASSFGTSGNTGELFF. CDR3 coding DNA: TGCGCCAGCAGCTTCGGAACTAGCGGTAACACCGGGGAGCTGTTTTTT. The variable domain in full, completed from reference TRBV5-1 and TRBJ2-2, reads KAGVTQTPRYLIKTRGQQVTLSCSPISGHRSVSWYQQTPGQGLQFLFEYFSETQRNKGNFPGRFSGRQFSNSRSEMNVSTLELGDSALYLCASSFGTSGNTGELFFGEGSRLTVL.

V is TRBV10-3 and J is TRBJ2-1; 9 nucleotides match TRBD1. This CDR3 is built from 15 residues. Germline CDR1 ENHRY, CDR2 SYGVKD. V lost 2 bases and J lost 7; bases outside the gene matches: 6. Here the CDR3 reads CAISEKQGASNEQFF. The CDR3 DNA reads TGTGCCATCAGTGAGAAACAGGGGGCCAGTAATGAGCAGTTCTTC.

The chain uses TRBV2 and TRBJ2-1; a possible D gene is TRBD2 (5 bases). The length of the CDR3 is 13 residues. Germline CDR1 SNHLY, CDR2 FYNNEI. V dropped 4 bases and J dropped 7 bases, with 11 bases sitting between them. The CDR3 loop is CASSVSSWNEQFF. CDR3 DNA sequence: TGTGCCAGCAGTGTTTCTAGCTGGAATGAGCAGTTCTTC. Filled out from reference TRBV2 and TRBJ2-1, the complete variable domain reads EPEVTQTPSHQVTQMGQEVILRCVPISNHLYFYWYRQILGQKVEFLVSFYNNEISEKSEIFDDQFSVERPDGSNFTLKIRSTKLEDSAMYFCASSVSSWNEQFFGPGTRLTVL.

V and J are TRBV10-3 and TRBJ2-1; D unresolved. This CDR3 is 14 amino acids long. CDR1 is ENHRY and CDR2 is SYGVKD in the germline V gene. Trimming removed 6 bases at V and 0 bases at J, with 9 bases between. The CDR3 sequence is CAIRELSSYNEQFF. The CDR3 nucleotides read TGTGCCATCAGAGAGCTAAGCTCCTACAATGAGCAGTTCTTC.

A remark on this clone: The same CDR3 is also encoded by other DNA sequences in this sample. V gene TRBV7-2 combines with J gene TRBJ2-2; D unresolved. Germline V gene lookup returns CDR1 SGHTA and CDR2 FQGNSA. The CDR3 covers 12 residues. V lost 5 bases, J lost 2 bases, and 3 bases lay in between. Here the CDR3 reads CASSLNTGELFF. The CDR3 region has the DNA TGTGCCAGCAGCCTAAACACCGGGGAGCTGTTTTTT.

The chain joins TRBV18 to TRBJ2-1, with D perhaps TRBD1 or TRBD2 (5 bases each). Germline CDR1 reads KGHSH; CDR2 reads LQKENI. The CDR3 is 17 amino acids. V shed 3 bases and J shed 7 bases, with 22 bases lying between them. The CDR3 is CASSPSSGTNAGNEQFF. In DNA, the CDR3 is TGTGCCAGCTCACCTAGCTCAGGGACCAACGCTGGGAATGAGCAGTTCTTC. The full variable domain, its missing parts supplied by reference TRBV18 and TRBJ2-1, is NAGVMQNPRHLVRRRGQEARLRCSPMKGHSHVYWYRQLPEEGLKFMVYLQKENIIDESGMPKERFSAEFPKEGPSILRIQQVVRGDSAAYFCASSPSSGTNAGNEQFFGPGTRLTVL.

The chain has TRBV28 and TRBJ1-2, with 7 bases fitting TRBD1. The CDR3 extends over 13 amino acids. The V segment lost 5 bases and the J segment 4 bases; nucleotides outside the gene matches: 4. Per germline, CDR1 MDHEN and CDR2 SYDVKM. The CDR3 nucleotides read TGTGCCAGCAGTATGACAGGGACCTATGGCTACACCTTC. Protein sequence: CASSMTGTYGYTF.

This clone has just one count. This chain links TRBV5-1 with TRBJ2-4, with 12 bases identical to TRBD2. This CDR3 has 16 amino acids. Germline assignment: CDR1 SGHRS and CDR2 YFSETQ. J lost 8 bases, V lost 0 bases, and 6 bases had no gene match. The CDR3 here is CASSLEASGRGYIQYF. The CDR3 nucleotides are TGCGCCAGCAGCTTGGAGGCTAGCGGGAGGGGGTACATTCAGTACTTC. The entire variable domain, with the rest obtained from reference TRBV5-1 and TRBJ2-4, is as follows: KAGVTQTPRYLIKTRGQQVTLSCSPISGHRSVSWYQQTPGQGLQFLFEYFSETQRNKGNFPGRFSGRQFSNSRSEMNVSTLELGDSALYLCASSLEASGRGYIQYFGAGTRLSVL.

The V and J genes are TRBV27 and TRBJ2-1; D is perhaps TRBD1 (5 bases). The CDR3 is made up of 14 amino acids. Trimming pared 7 bases from V and 2 bases from J, leaving 12 bases between. From germline, CDR1 is MNHEY and CDR2 SMNVEV (reference sequence). CDR3 sequence (DNA): TGTGCCAGCAATCGACAGAATACCTACAATGAGCAGTTCTTC. Protein sequence: CASNRQNTYNEQFF.